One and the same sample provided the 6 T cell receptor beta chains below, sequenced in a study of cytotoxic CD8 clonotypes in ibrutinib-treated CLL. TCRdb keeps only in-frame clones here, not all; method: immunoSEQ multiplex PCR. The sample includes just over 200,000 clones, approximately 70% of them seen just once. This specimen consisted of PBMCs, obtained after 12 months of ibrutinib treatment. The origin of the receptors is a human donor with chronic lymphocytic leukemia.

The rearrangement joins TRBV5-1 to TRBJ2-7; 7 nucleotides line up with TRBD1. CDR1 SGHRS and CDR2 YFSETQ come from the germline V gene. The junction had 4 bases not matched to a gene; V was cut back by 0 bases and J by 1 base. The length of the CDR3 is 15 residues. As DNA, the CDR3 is TGCGCCAGCAGCTTGGGACAGGGACAGTCCTACGAGCAGTACTTC. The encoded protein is CASSLGQGQSYEQYF.

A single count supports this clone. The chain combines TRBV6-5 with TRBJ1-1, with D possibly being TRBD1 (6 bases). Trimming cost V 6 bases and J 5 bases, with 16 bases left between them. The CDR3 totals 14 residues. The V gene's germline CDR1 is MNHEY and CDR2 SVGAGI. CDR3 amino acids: CASSPSGGRTEAFF. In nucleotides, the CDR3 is TGTGCCAGCAGCCCCAGTGGGGGGCGAACTGAAGCTTTCTTT.

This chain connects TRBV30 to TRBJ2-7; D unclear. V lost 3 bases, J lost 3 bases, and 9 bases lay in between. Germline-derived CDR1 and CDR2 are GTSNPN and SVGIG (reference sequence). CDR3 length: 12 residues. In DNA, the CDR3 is TGTGCCTGGAGCCCAAGCCTCTACGAGCAGTACTTC. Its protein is CAWSPSLYEQYF.

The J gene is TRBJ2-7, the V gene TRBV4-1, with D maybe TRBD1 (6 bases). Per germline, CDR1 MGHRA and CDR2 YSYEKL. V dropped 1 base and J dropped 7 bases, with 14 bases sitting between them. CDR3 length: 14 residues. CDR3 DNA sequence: TGCGCCAGCAGCCAAGTCGGGACATTGGAAGAGCAGTACTTC. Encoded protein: CASSQVGTLEEQYF.

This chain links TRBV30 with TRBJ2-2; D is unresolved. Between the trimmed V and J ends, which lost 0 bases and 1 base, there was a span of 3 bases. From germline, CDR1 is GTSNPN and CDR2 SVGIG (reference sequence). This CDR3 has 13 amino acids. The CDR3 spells CAWSVRNTGELFF. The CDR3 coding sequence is TGTGCCTGGAGTGTCCGGAACACCGGGGAGCTGTTTTTT.

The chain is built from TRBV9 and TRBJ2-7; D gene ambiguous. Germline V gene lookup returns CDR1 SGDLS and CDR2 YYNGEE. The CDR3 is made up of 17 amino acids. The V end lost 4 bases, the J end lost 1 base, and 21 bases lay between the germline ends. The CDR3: CASSPWIPPDHSYEQYF. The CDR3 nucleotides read TGTGCCAGCAGCCCGTGGATACCACCCGATCATTCCTACGAGCAGTACTTC. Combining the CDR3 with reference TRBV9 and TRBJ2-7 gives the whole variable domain DSGVTQTPKHLITATGQRVTLRCSPRSGDLSVYWYQQSLDQGLQFLIQYYNGEERAKGNILERFSAQQFPDLHSELNLSSLELGDSALYFCASSPWIPPDHSYEQYFGPGTRLTVT.